This T cell receptor beta chain was captured in a study of identical twins. Using its own MiXCR run on the 5' RACE reads, TCRdb lists one record per CDR3 protein. Found here are over 600,000 distinct CDR3 sequences, about 20% of them singletons; the top ten hold about 4.5%. Germline V gives CDR1 SGHRS, CDR2 YFSETQ. The trim removed 4 bases at V and 6 bases at J, leaving 10 bases unmatched. The CDR3 runs to 15 residues. Another study also made use of these data, one on T cells expressing NK-cell markers. That paper adds: CD3+CD56+NKG2C+, CD3+CD56+NKG2C- and CD3+CD56-NKG2C+ T cells, once sorted, supplied the TCR beta repertoires.

The sample consisted of PBMCs. This TCR was sampled from a woman under 30 in good health. The chain joins TRBV5-1 to TRBJ2-7; 10 bases match TRBD1. The CDR3 DNA sequence: TGCGCCAGCAGCCAGGCCGGGACAGGGGCTATCGAGCAGTACTTC. It translates to CASSQAGTGAIEQYF. The complete variable domain, with remaining parts taken from reference TRBV5-1 and TRBJ2-7, reads KAGVTQTPRYLIKTRGQQVTLSCSPISGHRSVSWYQQTPGQGLQFLFEYFSETQRNKGNFPGRFSGRQFSNSRSEMNVSTLELGDSALYLCASSQAGTGAIEQYFGPGTRLTVT.